What follows is one TCR beta chain and its context. The antigen remains unidentified. These donors were members of the approximately 110-subject validation cohort, a group separate from the roughly 670-subject first cohort. The data originate from a study of cytomegalovirus exposure and HLA in healthy donors. Data came from immunoSEQ multiplex PCR; TCRdb stores just in-frame clones and leaves some out. Counted here are under 140,000 clones, over 85% occurring once; the ten biggest clones make up approximately 1.9%. The CDR3 is 14 amino acids. CDR1 and CDR2 (germline): LNHDA, SQIVND (reference sequence). V was clipped by 3 bases and J by 5 bases; unmatched bases: 6. Findings and limits, study-wide: Three chains linked to CMV were shown in vitro to be specific for CMV antigens. Usually a TCR sequence was rare, but some public TCRs were found in many donors.

This sequence was found in a woman under 30 in good health and CMV-seronegative. The material sequenced was PBMCs. The chain recombines TRBV19 with TRBJ1-2; 7 positions agree with TRBD1. The CDR3 protein is CASSITGEAYGYTF. CDR3 bases: TGTGCCAGTAGTATCACAGGGGAGGCGTATGGCTACACCTTC.